These T cell receptor beta chains were read from a single sample in a study of blood T cell repertoires in COVID-19. Assay used: immunoSEQ multiplex PCR; TCRdb lists only in-frame clones, some missing. The sample records about 210,000 clones, approximately 80% being singletons. Sequencing input: peripheral blood. Receptors were obtained from a human donor in a cohort sampled during active COVID-19. Both conserved end residues are part of each CDR3. Each record gives: clone size, CDR3 length, D gene, J gene, V gene, CDR3 DNA, CDR3 protein. A D gene is named only where the DNA matches it firmly. Not every row has a clone size; where given, it reads once, few, many or a size class.

-	14	TRBD2	TRBJ2-2	TRBV5-1	TGCGCCAGCAGCGGGACTAGTCACACCGGGGAGCTGTTTTTT	CASSGTSHTGELFF
-	15	TRBD1	TRBJ2-7	TRBV5-1	TGCGCCAGCAGGCCCGGGACAGGCGAGTTCTACGAGCAGTACTTC	CASRPGTGEFYEQYF
-	14	TRBD2	TRBJ2-5	TRBV28	TGTGCCAGCAGTTTAGCGGGAGGTCGGGAGACCCAGTACTTC	CASSLAGGRETQYF
-	16	TRBD2	TRBJ2-3	TRBV19	TGTGCCAGTAGTATCGGGCTAGCGGGTGCCACAGATACGCAGTATTTT	CASSIGLAGATDTQYF
-	13	-	TRBJ2-5	TRBV7-2	TGTGCCAGTCACACGGGGTACCAAGAGACCCAGTACTTC	CASHTGYQETQYF
-	14	TRBD1	TRBJ2-7	TRBV5-1	TGCGCCAGCAGCTTAGGACAGGGGGGATACGAGCAGTACTTC	CASSLGQGGYEQYF
-	13	-	TRBJ2-7	TRBV2	TGTGCCAGCGGAAGTAGCGCTTATTACGAGCAGTACTTC	CASGSSAYYEQYF
-	15	-	TRBJ1-1	TRBV7-9	TGTGCCAGCAGCTTATTACTACGGGGGAACACTGAAGCTTTCTTT	CASSLLLRGNTEAFF
-	14	TRBD1	TRBJ2-7	TRBV11-1	TGTGCCAGCAGGGGGACGGGACAGGGCTACGAGCAGTACTTC	CASRGTGQGYEQYF
-	17	TRBD2	TRBJ2-2	TRBV11-2	TGTGCCAGCAGCTCGGGACTAGCGGGAGGTACCACCGGGGAGCTGTTTTTT	CASSSGLAGGTTGELFF
-	14	-	TRBJ2-5	TRBV6-5	TGTGCCAGCAGACGGACACCCCCGCGAGAGACCCAGTACTTC	CASRRTPPRETQYF
-	13	TRBD1	TRBJ1-2	TRBV5-4	TGTGCCAGCAGCCAGACAGGGGATGGCGGCTACACCTTC	CASSQTGDGGYTF
few	14	-	TRBJ1-2	TRBV6-5	TGTGCCAGCAGTTACTCTCCCCGGAACTATGGCTACACCTTC	CASSYSPRNYGYTF
many	13	-	TRBJ1-5	TRBV4-3	TGCGCCAGCAGCCTCATAGGAGGTCAGCCCCAGCATTTT	CASSLIGGQPQHF
few	14	-	TRBJ1-4	TRBV1	TGCACCAGCAGCCAAGACAGGAATGGTGAAAAACTGTTTTTT	CTSSQDRNGEKLFF
-	13	-	TRBJ2-7	TRBV5-1	TGCGCCAGCGAACCGGGGCAGGGGGGCGAGCAGTACTTC	CASEPGQGGEQYF
-	14	-	TRBJ1-1	TRBV11-2	TGTGCCAGCAGCCTCGCAGGTTTCCCTCTTGAAGCTTTCTTT	CASSLAGFPLEAFF
-	15	TRBD2	TRBJ2-1	TRBV9	TGTGCCAGCAGCGTAGATGCGGGGGGGTTTAGTGAGCAGTTCTTC	CASSVDAGGFSEQFF
once	13	TRBD1	TRBJ2-4	TRBV7-2	TGTGCCAGCAGCTTAGAGGCAGGGGGCAGCCGGTACTTC	CASSLEAGGSRYF
-	13	-	TRBJ1-2	TRBV19	TGTGCCAGTAGTATAAGGGCCGCGGGGGGCTACACCTTC	CASSIRAAGGYTF
-	18	TRBD2	TRBJ2-2	TRBV27	TGTGCCAGCAGTTTATACGCGCCCGAGACTAGCGGCACCGGGGAGCTGTTTTTT	CASSLYAPETSGTGELFF
-	15	TRBD1	TRBJ1-2	TRBV6-5	TGTGCCAGCAGTCCTGACAGGGTTAATAACTATGGCTACACCTTC	CASSPDRVNNYGYTF
-	16	-	TRBJ2-3	TRBV11-2	TGTGCCAGCAGTTTGGGGAACCGGGGGAGCACAGATACGCAGTATTTT	CASSLGNRGSTDTQYF
-	14	-	TRBJ1-5	TRBV10-3	TGTGCCATCAGTGATTCCCGGGGAAGTCAGCCCCAGCATTTT	CAISDSRGSQPQHF
-	13	TRBD1	TRBJ2-7	TRBV18	TGTGCCAGCTCACCGGGGACAGACTACGAGCAGTACTTC	CASSPGTDYEQYF
-	18	TRBD2	TRBJ2-3	TRBV9	TGTGCCAGCAGCGTAGAGTATGGCGGGGGGGCGGGGACAGATACGCAGTATTTT	CASSVEYGGGAGTDTQYF
-	19	-	TRBJ1-1	TRBV29-1	TGCAGCGTTGCAATGGGGGGGAGGGACCGCAATTTCCTGAACACTGAAGCTTTCTTT	CSVAMGGRDRNFLNTEAFF
-	13	-	TRBJ1-3	TRBV27	TGTGCCAGCAGGCGACTAACTGGAAACACCATATATTTT	CASRRLTGNTIYF
-	14	-	TRBJ1-2	TRBV3-1/TRBV3-2	TGTGCCAGCAGCCAAGTGTCAGACTTCTATGGCTACACCTTC	CASSQVSDFYGYTF
-	16	-	TRBJ2-2	TRBV5-5	TGTGCCAGCAGCTTGGACAGGGGACTTGCCACCGGGGAGCTGTTTTTT	CASSLDRGLATGELFF
-	13	-	TRBJ2-1	TRBV6-4	TGTGCCAGCAGTGCCGACGTGGGCTATGAGCAGTTCTTC	CASSADVGYEQFF
-	14	-	TRBJ2-4	TRBV6-2/TRBV6-3	TGTGCCAGCAGTTACTCGATGGGCCGAAACATTCAGTACTTC	CASSYSMGRNIQYF
-	15	TRBD2	TRBJ2-5	TRBV5-4	TGTGCCAGCAGTGCGGGACTAGCGGGAGGCGAGACCCAGTACTTC	CASSAGLAGGETQYF
-	13	-	TRBJ1-1	TRBV5-6	TGTGCCAGCAGCCGTCTTATGAACACTGAAGCTTTCTTT	CASSRLMNTEAFF
-	15	-	TRBJ2-7	TRBV5-1	TGCGCCAGCAGCTTGGGAGGGATACTAACCTACGAGCAGTACTTC	CASSLGGILTYEQYF
-	13	-	TRBJ2-7	TRBV28	TGTGCCAGCAGTTTGTCAGGGGCCCACGAGCAGTACTTC	CASSLSGAHEQYF
-	18	-	TRBJ2-6	TRBV5-4	TGTGCCAGCAGCTCAGGACAGACCCTGATCTCTGGGGCCAACGTCCTGACTTTC	CASSSGQTLISGANVLTF
-	15	-	TRBJ2-7	TRBV7-2	TGTGCCAGCAGCTTAGGGGTTGGGGCCTCCTACGAGCAGTACTTC	CASSLGVGASYEQYF
-	15	TRBD1	TRBJ2-2	TRBV11-2	TGTGCCAGCAGCTCATCATCAGGGGGCACCGGGGAGCTGTTTTTT	CASSSSSGGTGELFF
-	16	TRBD1	TRBJ2-1	TRBV11-2	TGTGCCAGCAGCTTAGGGGGGACAGGGTTAGGCAATGAGCAGTTCTTC	CASSLGGTGLGNEQFF
few	16	TRBD1	TRBJ1-5	TRBV6-2/TRBV6-3	TGTGCCAGCCGCCAGGGACAGGGGATTACGTTGGAGCCCCAGCATTTT	CASRQGQGITLEPQHF
-	15	TRBD1	TRBJ1-4	TRBV2	TGTGCCAGCAGGAAAAGGGGGACAGGGGTAGAAAAACTGTTTTTT	CASRKRGTGVEKLFF
few	15	TRBD1	TRBJ2-1	TRBV25-1	TGTGCCAGCAGTACAGACAGGGACCTATACAATGAGCAGTTCTTC	CASSTDRDLYNEQFF
once	12	TRBD1	TRBJ2-7	TRBV5-1	TGCGCCAGCAGCTTAGGGGGCGACGAGCAGTACTTC	CASSLGGDEQYF
-	16	-	TRBJ2-6	TRBV7-3	TGTGCCAGCAGCTCATTACAGGGATCCGGGGCCAACGTCCTGACTTTC	CASSSLQGSGANVLTF
once	14	TRBD2	TRBJ2-1	TRBV28	TGTGCCAGCTCCTGGGGGCTAGCGGGGGCTGAGCAGTTCTTC	CASSWGLAGAEQFF
-	14	TRBD1	TRBJ1-1	TRBV6-6	TGTGCCAGCAGTAGGGACAGGGGGGTGACTGAAGCTTTCTTT	CASSRDRGVTEAFF
-	16	-	TRBJ2-5	TRBV15	TGTGCCACCAGCAGAGACAGGGACAACCGACAAGAGACCCAGTACTTC	CATSRDRDNRQETQYF